This T cell receptor beta chain is from a study of T cell responses to AZD1222 COVID-19 vaccine. On the study more broadly: Samples with a second dose at about 4 or about 12 weeks were pooled together. Overall study findings and caveats: Scientists sampled the repertoires only once the peak T cell response had passed.

V shed 4 bases and J 4 bases; nucleotides not matched to a gene: 3. The CDR3 totals 13 residues. The V gene's germline CDR1 is SGHTA and CDR2 FQGTGA. Sequencing used immunoSEQ multiplex PCR; TCRdb keeps in-frame clones, though not all of them. The table lists about 50,000 clones, 80% to 90% of them singletons, with about 15% in the top ten. As to this clone: Its antigen is as yet unknown.

The V gene is TRBV7-3, the J gene TRBJ2-7; 8 bases line up with TRBD1. This clonotype originated in an adult in good health. The sequenced sample was peripheral blood, obtained on day 0 of AZD1222 vaccination. DNA of the CDR3: TGTGCCAGCAGCTCGACAGGGGAATACGAGCAGTACTTC. Translating it yields CASSSTGEYEQYF.